The 5 T cell receptor beta chains given below trace back to one sample, sequenced in a study of blood T cell repertoires in COVID-19. This table comes from immunoSEQ multiplex PCR, and its TCRdb copy is limited to in-frame clones, with some not included. The repertoire holds some 110,000 clones, with around 74% as singletons. Input material: peripheral blood. Receptors originate from a woman aged 65 to 85 with acute or convalescent COVID-19.

This clone was detected only once. The rearrangement joins TRBV2 to TRBJ2-2; a possible D gene is TRBD1 (6 bases). Trimming removed 10 bases from V and 4 bases from J, with 16 bases in between. The V gene's germline CDR1 is SNHLY and CDR2 FYNNEI. The CDR3 length is 14 residues. Here the CDR3 reads CANRGQPATGELFF. The CDR3 bases are TGTGCCAACCGAGGACAGCCGGCCACCGGGGAGCTGTTTTTT.

The chain uses TRBV7-9 and TRBJ2-2, with a possible D match to TRBD1 (5 bases). Trimming shortened V by 2 bases and J by 6 bases, and 13 bases separated the two germline ends. Germline loops: CDR1 SEHNR, CDR2 FQNEAQ (reference sequence). The CDR3 consists of 15 residues. The CDR3 here is CASSLSDRVAGELFF. The CDR3 nucleotides are TGTGCCAGCAGCTTAAGTGACAGAGTGGCCGGGGAGCTGTTTTTT.

The chain links TRBV19 to TRBJ1-4, with D uncertain. Deletions cut 3 bases from V and 8 bases from J, with 19 bases between. The CDR3 extends over 16 amino acids. Germline V gene sequence: CDR1 LNHDA, CDR2 SQIVND (reference sequence). The CDR3 coding sequence is TGTGCCAGTAGTATGCCCGCGGCCAGCCAAGGCGAAAAACTGTTTTTT. Protein: CASSMPAASQGEKLFF.

The V call is TRBV24-1, the J call TRBJ2-3; no firm D call. Germline assignment: CDR1 KGHDR and CDR2 SFDVKD. The CDR3 is 14 residues long. With 1 base removed from V and 1 base from J, the gap between germline ends came to 5 bases. The CDR3 coding sequence is TGTGCCACCAGTGATTTCCAGGGCACAGATACGCAGTATTTT. It codes for CATSDFQGTDTQYF.

The J gene is TRBJ2-2, the V gene TRBV14; TRBD1 is a possible D gene (6 bases). This CDR3 contains 18 residues. Germline V CDR1 and CDR2: SGHDN, FVKESK. Trimming shortened V by 3 bases and J by 1 base, and 18 bases separated the two germline ends. CDR3 coding DNA: TGTGCCAGCAGCCATCCCTTAGGGGCAGGGGAGAACACCGGGGAGCTGTTTTTT. Residues: CASSHPLGAGENTGELFF.